Presented here are 21 T cell receptor beta chains from one specimen sequenced in a study of breast tumors, draining lymph nodes, adjacent tissues. Breast cancer patients provided tissue from their axillary draining lymph nodes. TCRdb reprocessed the multiplex PCR reads with MiXCR, giving one entry per CDR3 protein. The sample includes 170,000 or so distinct CDR3 sequences, 33% of them seen just once. Source material: axillary lymph node tissue. The receptors were sampled from a female donor with breast cancer. Some clones in this sample may be carry-over from other donors' samples.

This clonotype was recorded at least ten times. The rearrangement links TRBV4-2 to TRBJ2-3; 14 nucleotides match TRBD2. The CDR3 length is 19 residues. CDR1 LGHNA and CDR2 YNFKEQ come from the germline V gene. With 7 bases clipped from V and 0 bases from J, the junction kept 12 bases outside the gene matches. The CDR3 coding sequence is TGTGCCAGCAACCCCTCATGGACTAGCGGGAGGATCAGCACAGATACGCAGTATTTT. This gives the protein CASNPSWTSGRISTDTQYF.

This chain joins TRBV7-9 and TRBJ2-7, with 8 bases that match TRBD1. The trim removed 4 bases at V and 3 bases at J, leaving 8 bases unmatched. Germline CDR1 SEHNR, CDR2 FQNEAQ (reference sequence). The CDR3 has 15 residues. The CDR3 here is CASSSSGTGNYEQYF. The CDR3 coding sequence is TGTGCCAGCAGCTCCTCCGGGACAGGAAACTACGAGCAGTACTTC.

To note about this clonotype: One end of the junction fails to match germline, which may point to a read error. The gene calls are TRBV5-4 and TRBJ1-2; D remains unclear. Germline values: CDR1 SGHNT, CDR2 YYREEE (reference sequence). The CDR3 extends over 15 amino acids. The CDR3 spells CASSDQLGANYGYPF. CDR3 in DNA: TGTGCCAGCAGCGATCAATTGGGAGCTAACTATGGCTACCCCTTC. Looking up the rest from reference TRBV5-4 and TRBJ1-2 gives the full variable domain: ETGVTQSPTHLIKTRGQQVTLRCSSQSGHNTVSWYQQALGQGPQFIFQYYREEENGRGNFPPRFSGLQFPNYSSELNVNALELDDSALYLCASSDQLGANYGYPFGSGTRLTVV.

The V call is TRBV2, the J call TRBJ1-5, with a tentative D call TRBD1 (5 bases). With 7 bases removed from V and 4 bases from J, the gap between germline ends came to 17 bases. Germline-derived CDR1 and CDR2 are SNHLY and FYNNEI. The CDR3 consists of 15 residues. The CDR3 protein is CASTGGENRNQPQHF. CDR3 coding DNA: TGTGCCAGCACTGGGGGAGAGAACAGAAATCAGCCCCAGCATTTT.

The chain combines TRBV6-4 with TRBJ2-1; D possibly matches TRBD1 or TRBD2 (5 bases each). CDR1 and CDR2 (germline): MRHNA, SNTAGT. The CDR3 length is 13 residues. V lost 5 bases, J lost 10 bases, and 15 bases lay in between. The CDR3 DNA reads as TGTGCCAGCAGTTCAGTCAGGGCTAGCGAGCAGTTCTTC. Its protein product is CASSSVRASEQFF.

Remarks on this clonotype: A much larger clone differs from this one at a single base, so this may be a read error. This sequence joins TRBV6-5 and TRBJ2-3; D gene uncertain. TRBJ1-5 matches the DNA end more closely, so the J call is doubtful. The CDR3 runs to 16 residues. Germline V gene data show CDR1 as MNHEY and CDR2 as SVGAGI. The CDR3 region has the DNA TGTGCCAGCAGTTACTCACGATTGGGTAGCGGGAGGGCGCAGCATTTT. It specifies CASSYSRLGSGRAQHF.

To note about this clonotype: An end of the junction differs from the germline gene, which may be a read error. This chain links TRBV19 with TRBJ1-5; D is uncertain. Germline values: CDR1 LNHDA, CDR2 SQIVND (reference sequence). The CDR3 covers 15 residues. The CDR3 spells CASSFPPCFCQPQAF. The CDR3 DNA reads as TGTGCCAGTAGTTTCCCCCCTTGTTTTTGTCAGCCCCAAGCTTTT. Together with reference TRBV19 and TRBJ1-5, the CDR3 gives the full variable domain: DGGITQSPKYLFRKEGQNVTLSCEQNLNHDAMYWYRQDPGQGLRLIYYSQIVNDFQKGDIAEGYSVSREKKESFPLTVTSAQKNPTAFYLCASSFPPCFCQPQAFGDGTRLSIL.

This clonotype was recorded many times. This chain joins TRBV18 and TRBJ1-2; no clear D. The CDR3 is 12 amino acids. Looked up from germline, CDR1 is KGHSH and CDR2 is LQKENI. V lost 5 bases to trimming and J lost 12 bases, with 16 bases between them. The CDR3 loop is CASSSSYSANTF. CDR3 DNA sequence: TGTGCCAGCTCATCTTCTTACTCTGCCAACACCTTC.

This clonotype was seen many times. The chain uses TRBV6-6 and TRBJ2-2; 11 bases match TRBD2. Looked up from germline, CDR1 is MNHNY and CDR2 is SVGAGI (reference sequence). With V trimmed by 0 bases and J by 4 bases, 4 bases remained unmatched. This CDR3 is built from 17 residues. In DNA form, the CDR3 reads TGTGCCAGCAGTTACTCTTTAGCGGGGGGGCGCACCGGGGAGCTGTTTTTT. Protein sequence: CASSYSLAGGRTGELFF.

Remarks on this clonotype: A read error may be the cause here, since a much bigger clone is one base away. The rearrangement links TRBV20-1 to TRBJ2-7, with D uncertain. Germline V gene lookup returns CDR1 DFQATT and CDR2 SNEGSKA (reference sequence). CDR3 length: 14 amino acids. The CDR3 bases are TGCAGTGCTAGAGCCGGACGAAGCTCCTCCGAGCAGTACTTC. Translation: CSARAGRSSSEQYF.

On this clonotype itself: At one of its ends the junction is not consistent with the germline gene, which may arise from a read error. V and J are TRBV6-5 and TRBJ1-4, with D perhaps matching TRBD1 (5 bases). Germline CDR1 reads MNHEY; CDR2 reads SVGAGI. CDR3 size: 15 residues. The CDR3 sequence is CASSYGAIANGKLFF. The CDR3 bases are TGTGCCAGCAGTTACGGGGCCATCGCCAATGGAAAACTGTTTTTT.

This clonotype was observed at least ten times. CDR3 amino acids: CASSPHRVRTDTQYF. DNA for the CDR3: TGTGCCAGCAGTCCTCACAGGGTTCGCACAGATACGCAGTATTTT. This rearrangement joins TRBV12-3 or TRBV12-4 to TRBJ2-3, with D possibly being TRBD1 (6 bases). V gave up 5 bases and J gave up 1 base, with 13 bases separating them. The CDR3 covers 15 residues.

The chain employs TRBV20-1 and TRBJ2-1; possible D gene TRBD1, 6 bases. This CDR3 comprises 13 residues. Germline V gene data show CDR1 as DFQATT and CDR2 as SNEGSKA (reference sequence). The V end was cut by 2 bases, the J end by 8 bases, with 13 bases between. Here the CDR3 reads CSARMPQGYEQFF. CDR3 bases: TGCAGTGCTAGAATGCCACAGGGCTATGAGCAGTTCTTC.

This clonotype has a count of ten or more. V gene TRBV7-8 combines with J gene TRBJ2-3, with D hard to call. Trimming removed 2 bases at V and 4 bases at J, with 13 bases between. This CDR3 is 15 amino acids long. CDR1 is SGHVS, CDR2 FQNEAQ, per germline. The CDR3 DNA reads as TGTGCCAGCAGCTTATCTCGTATAGGCCCAGATACGCAGTATTTT. Its protein is CASSLSRIGPDTQYF.

The chain uses TRBV20-1 and TRBJ2-7; TRBD1 agrees at 9 bases. J was trimmed by 2 bases and V by 1 base; bases with no gene match: 3. CDR1 is DFQATT, CDR2 SNEGSKA, per germline (reference sequence). This CDR3 region has 14 residues. CDR3 coding DNA: TGCAGTGCTAGAGTGGGGACAGGGACCTACGAGCAGTACTTC. Translation: CSARVGTGTYEQYF.

The chain uses TRBV28 and TRBJ1-5; D unclear. CDR1 and CDR2 (germline): MDHEN, SYDVKM. Trimming left V 3 bases short and J 6 bases short, with 3 bases between. This CDR3 is 11 amino acids long. This CDR3 reads CASSLSQPQHF. CDR3 DNA sequence: TGTGCCAGCAGTTTGTCTCAGCCCCAGCATTTT.

This clonotype was counted many times. The CDR3 region has the DNA TGTGCCAGTAGTATAGGGGGAATCCAAGAGACCCAGTACTTC. Amino acid sequence: CASSIGGIQETQYF. The gene calls are TRBV19 and TRBJ2-5; D ambiguous. CDR1 is LNHDA and CDR2 is SQIVND in the germline V gene (reference sequence). Trimming took off 1 base at V and 1 base at J, with 7 bases between the two ends. The CDR3 covers 14 residues.

V usage is TRBV29-1 and J usage is TRBJ2-5; D not resolved. Trimming shortened V by 7 bases and J by 1 base, and 16 bases separated the two germline ends. This CDR3 has 14 amino acids. Germline V gene sequence: CDR1 SQVTM, CDR2 ANQGSEA. CDR3 in DNA: TGCAGCGCACACCGAGGCAGTACCCAAGAGACCCAGTACTTC. It specifies CSAHRGSTQETQYF. Combining the CDR3 with reference TRBV29-1 and TRBJ2-5 gives the whole variable domain SAVISQKPSRDICQRGTSLTIQCQVDSQVTMMFWYRQQPGQSLTLIATANQGSEATYESGFVIDKFPISRPNLTFSTLTVSNMSPEDSSIYLCSAHRGSTQETQYFGPGTRLLVL.

Concerning this clonotype: Being one base from a much bigger clone, this may be a read error. The chain carries TRBV20-1 and TRBJ2-1, with D perhaps being TRBD1 or TRBD2 (6 bases each). Germline assignment: CDR1 DFQATT and CDR2 SNEGSKA (reference sequence). The V end was cut by 0 bases, the J end by 9 bases, with 15 bases between. The CDR3 is made up of 14 amino acids. The CDR3 DNA reads as TGCAGTGCTAGAGATCTGAGGGGGGCGCCTGAGCAGTTCTTC. Protein product: CSARDLRGAPEQFF.

V gene TRBV7-8 combines with J gene TRBJ2-5; 11 nucleotides line up with TRBD2. Trimming took 3 bases from V and 3 from J; bases not matched to a gene: 3. This CDR3 is 15 amino acids long. Germline CDR1 reads SGHVS; CDR2 reads FQNEAQ. CDR3 nucleotides: TGTGCCAGCAGCTTCCAGACTAGCGGGGAAGAGACCCAGTACTTC. This codes for CASSFQTSGEETQYF. Full variable domain (remainder filled in from reference TRBV7-8 and TRBJ2-5): GAGVSQSPRYKVAKRGQDVALRCDPISGHVSLFWYQQALGQGPEFLTYFQNEAQLDKSGLPSDRFFAERPEGSVSTLKIQRTQQEDSAVYLCASSFQTSGEETQYFGPGTRLLVL.

Remarks on this clonotype: A much larger clone sits a single nucleotide away, making a read error possible. CDR3 sequence: CASSNTGRAGIYEQYF. In nucleotides, the CDR3 is TGTGCCAGCAGCAATACAGGGAGGGCGGGTATCTACGAGCAGTACTTC. The genes are TRBV11-2 and TRBJ2-7, with a tentative D call TRBD2 (7 bases). Germline values: CDR1 SGHAT, CDR2 FQNNGV. The V and J ends lost 5 bases and 3 bases respectively, with 20 bases between them. The length of the CDR3 is 16 residues.